This paragraph covers one TCR beta chain sequence. Its specific antigen is unknown. In total, approximately 690 healthy bone marrow donors made up the cohort. All cohort members were sampled while nominally healthy, although unrecorded immune exposures were likely present. The donor was CMV seropositive and was included in the group of 250 to 300 seropositive cohort members. Each donor provided a peripheral blood sample, and peripheral blood mononuclear cells were used for TCR beta sequencing. The Qiagen DNeasy Blood Extraction Kit was used to extract genomic DNA from the blood cell samples. Receptor libraries were prepared by the immunoSEQ multiplex PCR assay. For the multiplex PCR, a mixture combining 60 forward primers for TCR Vbeta segments and 13 reverse primers for TCR Jbeta segments was used. The CDR3 region of rearranged TCR beta genes was amplified from genomic DNA by a multiplex PCR assay. Amplified TCR beta libraries were sequenced as 87-base-pair reads on the Illumina HiSeq System. Under the source paper's analysis protocol: Across the roughly 670 repertoires, a later analysis counted 75 million to 90 million unique TCR beta chains, around 11 million of which were shared by at least two donors. Raw reads were error-corrected and collapsed into unique sequences with a nearest-neighbor algorithm that merged closely related sequences to remove PCR and sequencing errors. Alignment of CDR3 sequences to IMGT reference sequences was used to assign V, D and J gene segments. Each retained sequence needed at least a six-nucleotide match to both a V gene segment and a J gene segment. Rearrangements were classified as productive when the CDR3 lacked stop codons and remained in frame with V and J, and all other rearrangements were classified as non-productive. Following IMGT convention, CDR3 was defined as the stretch from the second conserved V-encoded cysteine up to the conserved J-encoded phenylalanine. The earlier analysis of 550 to 650 of the donors excluded any sequence lacking an unambiguous match to a single V gene segment. In an earlier analysis of a few hundred of the donors, V segments were called functional above 56.7% productive rearrangements and were called segregating when the between-donor standard deviation exceeded 5%. A statistical classification framework was built for diagnosing cytomegalovirus status from the catalog of TCR beta chain sequences. A later analysis assigned V and J genes by comparing TCR nucleotide sequences with IMGT/GENE-DB human TR gene sequences. A later analysis assigned CDR3 sequences and most-parsimonious VDJ recombination scenarios with the TCRdist pipeline. In a later analysis, each TCR beta chain was defined by its CDR3 amino acid sequence together with its V-gene family, and reads lacking a unique V-gene family were excluded. A later analysis removed several hundred highly shared, low-generation-probability nucleotide sequences to deal with suspected cross-contamination and a sequencing artifact. For each public chain, a later analysis derived a clonal expansion index from normalized ranks of inferred template counts within each repertoire. In a later analysis, generation probabilities were computed using a VDJ recombination model fitted to out-of-frame rearrangements, and the results were checked against IGoR. In a later analysis, TCR-TCR, TCR-HLA and TCR-CMV co-occurrence was scored with hypergeometric tests, and a repertoire-size bias correction was applied to TCR pairs. In a later analysis, false discovery rates were estimated by permuting HLA or CMV assignments 20 times. In a later analysis, co-occurring TCRs were grouped with DBSCAN, and TCRdist sequence similarity was added when clustering was performed within HLA-allele-positive subsets. Repertoires with fewer than 30,000 or more than 120,000 public chains were left out of co-occurrence clustering, as were about five repertoires with anomalous nucleotide sharing. The source is immuneACCESS, and TCRdb retained only in-frame sequences with V and J called. Part of the clones is not carried over; for the studies checked, unresolved V genes explain less than half of this, and the remainder is unexplained. From that table come the V and J calls and clone size; the DNA was used to work out D and trimming. The table for this sample records under 40,000 clones. Of the sample, about 3.6% falls within the top ten clones.

These data come from a study of cytomegalovirus exposure and HLA in healthy donors (TCRdb year 2017). Regarding the study in general: In an earlier analysis of roughly 590 of the donors, around 290 Gb of sequence data and 117 million unique TCR beta sequences from about 180 million T cells were reported. A later genetic analysis used genome-wide SNP genotypes for about 55% of the 666 donors, treating that subset as a discovery cohort. HLA typing included class I and class II loci at four-digit resolution. Donor age, sex, ethnicity and CMV serostatus were compiled together with the repertoire data. To study patterns of TCR occurrence, a later analysis re-analyzed previously published TCR beta repertoires from 650 to 750 donors and added high-resolution HLA genotyping. The number of donors typed differed by locus, with roughly 629-640 for A, B, C, DRB1 and DQB1, roughly 520 for DQA1, some 570 for DPA1, and around 460 for DPB1. An earlier analysis of several hundred of the donors applied high-throughput TCR beta sequencing to assess whether each TCR beta V gene segment acted as functional or pseudogenic. Every repertoire in the discovery cohort had been generated on one and the same sequencing platform. In addition to the first cohort of about 650 subjects, a separate validation cohort of approximately 110 different subjects was used. Of the roughly 430 genotyped donors, approximately 83% fell in the genetic ancestry cluster associated with self-reported Caucasian donors. Among a few hundred genotyped donors of the cohort, an average of around 240,000 unique TCR beta nucleotide sequences were sequenced per donor, roughly 20% of them non-productive. The study profiled the T cell repertoires of some 610 subjects by immunosequencing and related them to cytomegalovirus serostatus. To predict cytomegalovirus infection status, the study combined high-throughput TCR immunosequencing, statistical association of individual TCRs with disease status, and machine learning. The study aimed to test whether cataloging public T cell receptors could reveal signatures of past pathogen exposure. Because of strong linkage in the cohort, a few DR-DQ haplotypes were treated as single units for association and clustering. An early release covering roughly 600 HLA-typed donors comprised roughly 300 gigabases of sequencing data and some 79 million unique TCR sequences. Rather than drawing on any new phenotypic data, the later analysis identified candidate immune exposures from TCR beta sequences and the way those sequences occurred across donors. Results and caveats for the whole study, not just this receptor: Broadly in line with IMGT annotations, most TCR beta V segments showed up in productive rearrangements about 87% or about 30% of the time in an earlier analysis of around 550 of the donors. In a later genetic analysis, a missense DCLRE1C variant was associated with V-gene and J-gene trimming of TCR beta chains, and the association was replicated in an independent cohort. HLA typing was unavailable for some donors at each locus, so association tests used only the typed subset. For the cohort, immune exposure information was limited to CMV serostatus. Assigning TCR associations to individual alleles was difficult when HLA alleles, especially DR and DQ, strongly co-occurred. Because counts were too low, around 18 rarely observed V segments, including chromosome 9 orphons, were left out of the earlier analysis of 500 to 750 of the donors. A further reported finding was that TCR beta sequences accurately predicted the HLA-A and HLA-B alleles for most subjects in the first cohort. Three of the identified cytomegalovirus-associated TCR beta chains were confirmed in vitro to be specific for cytomegalovirus antigens. Some IMGT-functional V segments, including TRBV6-2 and TRBV6-3, could not be told apart with the 87-base-pair reads, so those segments were excluded. A later analysis associated some 17,000 TCR beta sequences with specific HLA alleles at a false discovery rate of 0.05. The authors suggested that the approach could potentially be generalized to other disease states and immunological phenotypes. In a later analysis, most CMV-associated TCR beta chains were found to appear HLA-restricted, with HLA associations seemingly driven largely by CMV exposure. A total of 150 to 200 TCR beta chains were listed by the study as associated with cytomegalovirus. A later analysis reported that several top co-occurrence clusters appeared linked to parvovirus B19, influenza, CMV and Epstein-Barr virus. In a later analysis, the rate of TCR association differed among HLA loci, with DRB1 alleles having the most associated TCRs and HLA-C alleles having the fewest. Most TCR sequences were observed very rarely across donors, whereas some public TCRs were present in many individuals. A cluster of highly shared sequence variants was judged likely to represent a technical artifact of the sequencing pipeline. Correlated functional status among segregating V segments might reflect linkage disequilibrium, but an unknown experimental factor could not be ruled out. Roughly uniform sequencing depth across donors was assumed in presence/absence analyses, although this assumption may not hold. Cytomegalovirus status was reported to be diagnosed by the classifier with high specificity and sensitivity in both the original and validation cohorts. In a later analysis, HLA-associated TCR beta chains were found to be more clonally expanded and to have lower generation probabilities than equally common non-associated chains. In this cohort, only TCR beta chains were sequenced, and detectable features were limited by the absence of alpha or paired-chain data. A later genetic analysis reported fewer N-insertions in productive TCRs among donors in an Asian-associated ancestry cluster than the roughly 620-donor mean.

The CDR3 covers 17 residues, taking in both the cysteine and the phenylalanine. Of the read, only the CDR3 DNA is kept; its 51 bases are in frame from base 1. In the germline V gene, CDR1 corresponds to KGHSH and CDR2 to LQKENI. Trimming removed 0 bases from V and 0 bases from J; the gene matches leave 6 bases unexplained. The sample comprised PBMCs. The V gene is TRBV18 and the J gene is TRBJ2-7, with 9 central nucleotides matching TRBD2. The TCR was taken from a woman between 35 and 50 years old in good health and CMV-seropositive. The CDR3 protein: CASSPPLASGVSYEQYF. The DNA sequence is given as TGTGCCAGCTCACCACCCTTGGCTAGCGGGGTCTCCTACGAGCAGTACTTC.